One and the same sample provided the 3 T cell receptor beta chains below, sequenced in a study of cytomegalovirus exposure and HLA in healthy donors. In the PCR, 60 Vbeta and 13 Jbeta primers were used. TCRdb keeps only in-frame clones here, not all; method: immunoSEQ multiplex PCR. The data show just over 150,000 clones, roughly 73% seen once. Sequences were obtained from PBMCs. The origin of the receptors is a woman aged 25 to 39 in good health and CMV-seronegative.

The chain uses TRBV5-6 and TRBJ2-7; 9 bases are a match to TRBD2. The germline V gene has CDR1 SGHDT and CDR2 YYEEEE. J gave up 6 bases and V 6 bases, and 4 bases lay outside the gene matches. The CDR3 has 12 amino acids. CDR3 sequence reads: CASKSSGAEQYF. CDR3 nucleotide sequence: TGTGCCAGCAAATCTAGCGGGGCCGAGCAGTACTTC.

The V and J genes are TRBV27 and TRBJ1-1; D may be TRBD1 (6 bases). This CDR3 contains 17 residues. CDR1 is MNHEY and CDR2 is SMNVEV in the germline V gene (reference sequence). V was clipped by 8 bases and J by 2 bases, with 24 bases between them. CDR3 residues: CASRGGTGRPSNTEAFF. The CDR3 DNA reads TGTGCCAGCCGTGGGGGAACAGGGCGTCCCTCCAACACTGAAGCTTTCTTT.

In its sample, this clone was seen a few times. The chain joins TRBV6-6 to TRBJ2-5, with TRBD1 matching over 7 bases. CDR1 and CDR2 from the germline V gene are MNHNY and SVGAGI (reference sequence). The V segment lost 7 bases and the J segment 2 bases; nucleotides outside the gene matches: 10. This CDR3 region has 15 residues. Here the CDR3 DNA reads TGTGCCAGCACAAAGGGGGCGGTGGTTCAAGAGACCCAGTACTTC. It translates to CASTKGAVVQETQYF.